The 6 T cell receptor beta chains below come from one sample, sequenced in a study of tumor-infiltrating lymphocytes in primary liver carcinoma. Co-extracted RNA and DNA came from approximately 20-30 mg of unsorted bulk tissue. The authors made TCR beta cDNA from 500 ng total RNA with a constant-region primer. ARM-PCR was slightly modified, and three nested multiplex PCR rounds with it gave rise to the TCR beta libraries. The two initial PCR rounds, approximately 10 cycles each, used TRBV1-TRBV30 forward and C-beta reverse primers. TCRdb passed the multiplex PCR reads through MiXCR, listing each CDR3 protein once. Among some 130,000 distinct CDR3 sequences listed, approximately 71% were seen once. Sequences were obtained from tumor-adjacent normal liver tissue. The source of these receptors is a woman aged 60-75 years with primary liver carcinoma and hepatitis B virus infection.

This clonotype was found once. CDR3: CASSRQQGEVGETQYF. The CDR3 bases are TGTGCCAGCTCACGGCAACAGGGGGAGGTCGGAGAGACCCAGTACTTC. V gene TRBV18 combines with J gene TRBJ2-5, with 8 positions matching TRBD1. Germline-derived CDR1 and CDR2 are KGHSH and LQKENI. J gave up 4 bases and V 4 bases, and 11 bases lay outside the gene matches. The CDR3 has 16 residues.

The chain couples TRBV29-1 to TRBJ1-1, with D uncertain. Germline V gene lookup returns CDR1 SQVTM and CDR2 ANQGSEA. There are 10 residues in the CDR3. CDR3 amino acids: CNAEEVEAFF. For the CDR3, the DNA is TGCAACGCTGAGGAGGTTGAAGCTTTCTTT.

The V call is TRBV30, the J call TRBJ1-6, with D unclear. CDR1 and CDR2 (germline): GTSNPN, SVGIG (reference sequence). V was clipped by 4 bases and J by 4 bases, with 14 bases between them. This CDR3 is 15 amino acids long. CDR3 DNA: TGTGCCTGGAATTGGACCCGGGATTATAATTCACCCCTCCACTTT. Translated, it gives CAWNWTRDYNSPLHF.

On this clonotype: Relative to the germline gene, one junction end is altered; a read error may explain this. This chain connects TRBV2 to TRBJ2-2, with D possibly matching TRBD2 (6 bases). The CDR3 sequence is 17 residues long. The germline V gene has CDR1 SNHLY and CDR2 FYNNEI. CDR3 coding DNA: TGTGCCAGCAGTGAAGCGGTCCGCGGGACGAACACCGGGGTGCTGTTTTTT. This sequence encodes CASSEAVRGTNTGVLFF.

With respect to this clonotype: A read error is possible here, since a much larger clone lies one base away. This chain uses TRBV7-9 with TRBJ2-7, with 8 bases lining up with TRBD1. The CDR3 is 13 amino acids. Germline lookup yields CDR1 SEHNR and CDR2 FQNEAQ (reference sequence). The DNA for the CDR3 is TGTGCCAGCAGCATCGGACAGGGTTACGAGCTGTACTTC. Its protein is CASSIGQGYELYF.

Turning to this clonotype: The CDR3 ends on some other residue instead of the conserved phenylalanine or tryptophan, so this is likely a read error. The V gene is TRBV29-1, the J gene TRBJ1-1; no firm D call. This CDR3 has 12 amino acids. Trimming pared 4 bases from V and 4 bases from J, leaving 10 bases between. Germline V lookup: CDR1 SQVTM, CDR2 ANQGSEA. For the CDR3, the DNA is TGCAGCGTTGGGGTCCCGATCACTGAAGCTTTCTCT. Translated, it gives CSVGVPITEAFS.